These 26 T cell receptor beta chains came from one sample sequenced in a study of cytomegalovirus exposure and HLA in healthy donors. PCR employed 60 Vbeta and 13 Jbeta primers. Method: immunoSEQ multiplex PCR; TCRdb's copy keeps in-frame clones and lacks some. The table has some 150,000 clones, over 75% seen once. The sample taken for sequencing was PBMCs. These receptors all stem from a man aged 50 to 60 in good health and CMV-seronegative.

The chain joins TRBV7-9 to TRBJ1-4; 9 bases match TRBD1. This CDR3 is 17 amino acids long. Trimming at V came to 4 bases and at J to 0 bases, leaving 6 bases not matched to a gene. CDR1 is SEHNR and CDR2 is FQNEAQ in the germline V gene (reference sequence). CDR3 protein: CASSWGQGSATNEKLFF. In nucleotides, the CDR3 is TGTGCCAGCAGCTGGGGACAGGGATCAGCAACTAATGAAAAACTGTTTTTT.

The chain is built from TRBV6-6 and TRBJ1-1; 7 positions agree with TRBD1. V dropped 10 bases and J dropped 0; count of bases not matched to a gene: 14. CDR3 length equals 16 residues. Per the germline V gene, CDR1 is MNHNY and CDR2 is SVGAGI (reference sequence). CDR3 protein: CATYPRGEPMNTEAFF. The CDR3 bases are TGTGCCACCTACCCCAGGGGGGAACCTATGAACACTGAAGCTTTCTTT.

This clone has more than one count but fewer than ten. The chain is built from TRBV29-1 and TRBJ1-2, with D tentatively TRBD1 (5 bases). V lost 8 bases, J lost 4 bases, and 17 bases lay in between. Looked up from germline, CDR1 is SQVTM and CDR2 is ANQGSEA. The CDR3 loop spans 13 amino acids. This CDR3 is CSSVTGEGYGYTF. CDR3 DNA: TGCAGCTCGGTTACGGGGGAAGGCTATGGCTACACCTTC. Full variable domain (remainder filled in from reference TRBV29-1 and TRBJ1-2): SAVISQKPSRDICQRGTSLTIQCQVDSQVTMMFWYRQQPGQSLTLIATANQGSEATYESGFVIDKFPISRPNLTFSTLTVSNMSPEDSSIYLCSSVTGEGYGYTFGSGTRLTVV.

The table lists this clone with a few counts. This rearrangement joins TRBV6-1 to TRBJ1-5; 7 nucleotides match TRBD1. Germline assignment: CDR1 MNHNS and CDR2 SASEGT. This CDR3 spans 14 amino acids. V was pared by 5 bases and J by 7 bases, with 8 bases of the junction left unmatched. The CDR3 reads CASSQTGRDQPQHF. The CDR3 nucleotides read TGTGCCAGCAGTCAGACAGGGCGAGACCAGCCCCAGCATTTT.

This rearrangement joins TRBV7-8 to TRBJ2-3, with 9 bases that match TRBD2. This CDR3 contains 16 residues. Germline CDR1 SGHVS, CDR2 FQNEAQ. Unmatched junction bases numbered 9, after V lost 8 bases and J lost 0 bases. CDR3 residues: CASERRGGGSTDTQYF. The DNA for the CDR3 is TGTGCCAGCGAGCGGCGCGGGGGGGGAAGCACAGATACGCAGTATTTT.

The chain has TRBV5-4 and TRBJ1-2; 10 positions match TRBD1. The CDR3 runs to 14 residues. V was clipped by 3 bases and J by 5 bases; unmatched bases: 4. CDR1 SGHNT and CDR2 YYREEE come from the germline V gene (reference sequence). The CDR3 protein is CASSSTGGWYGYTF. The CDR3 DNA sequence: TGTGCCAGCAGCTCGACAGGGGGCTGGTATGGCTACACCTTC.

V usage is TRBV28 and J usage is TRBJ2-2; possible D gene TRBD1, 6 bases. The V end was cut by 10 bases, the J end by 0 bases, with 12 bases between. CDR1 is MDHEN, CDR2 SYDVKM, per germline. The CDR3 has 14 residues. CDR3 amino acids: CATGDPTNTGELFF. CDR3 nucleotides: TGTGCCACAGGGGACCCCACGAACACCGGGGAGCTGTTTTTT.

This chain links TRBV6-1 with TRBJ1-3; D is possibly TRBD1 (5 bases). V was trimmed by 8 bases and J by 2 bases, leaving 13 bases between them. CDR1 is MNHNS, CDR2 SASEGT, per germline. This CDR3 comprises 14 residues. In DNA, the CDR3 is TGTGCCAGCGGGGGGGTATTCGCTGGAAACACCATATATTTT. Translation gives CASGGVFAGNTIYF.

This clone was found once. V and J are TRBV30 and TRBJ1-3, with TRBD1 matching 7 bases. Trimming took 0 bases from V and 0 from J; bases not matched to a gene: 5. Germline V gene lookup returns CDR1 GTSNPN and CDR2 SVGIG (reference sequence). This CDR3 has 16 residues. The CDR3 nucleotides read TGTGCCTGGAGTGTATGGGGGGACAGCTCTGGAAACACCATATATTTT. It specifies CAWSVWGDSSGNTIYF.

This chain joins TRBV19 and TRBJ1-1; the match to TRBD1 covers 7 bases. J was trimmed by 7 bases and V by 5 bases; bases with no gene match: 7. The CDR3 is 13 amino acids. Germline V gene data show CDR1 as LNHDA and CDR2 as SQIVND (reference sequence). The CDR3 nucleotides read TGTGCCAGTAGTCCGACAGGGAGCCGTGAAGCTTTCTTT. It codes for CASSPTGSREAFF.

This clone was seen only a few times. The CDR3 reads CASSDGRNTEAFF. The CDR3 coding sequence is TGTGCCAGTAGTGATGGCAGAAACACTGAAGCTTTCTTT. This chain links TRBV19 with TRBJ1-1, with D uncertain. The CDR3 sequence is 13 residues long. Germline V gene data show CDR1 as LNHDA and CDR2 as SQIVND (reference sequence). V was trimmed by 5 bases and J by 2 bases, leaving 9 bases between them.

The chain recombines TRBV5-4 with TRBJ1-1, with D possibly being TRBD1 (5 bases). Trimming cost V 2 bases and J 4 bases, with 9 bases left between them. Germline CDR1 SGHNT, CDR2 YYREEE (reference sequence). This CDR3 has 13 residues. CDR3 loop: CASSFSGGTEAFF. The CDR3 region has the DNA TGTGCCAGCAGCTTCTCGGGGGGCACTGAAGCTTTCTTT.

The chain recombines TRBV5-4 with TRBJ2-3; D may be TRBD2 (6 bases). From germline, CDR1 is SGHNT and CDR2 YYREEE (reference sequence). The CDR3 covers 15 residues. Trimming removed 3 bases at V and 3 bases at J, with 14 bases between. The DNA of the CDR3 is TGTGCCAGCAGCTGGCCGGGAGAAATTACAGATACGCAGTATTTT. It translates to CASSWPGEITDTQYF.

This clone appeared a single time. The genes are TRBV14 and TRBJ2-3, with a weak D call TRBD1 (5 bases). Germline lookup yields CDR1 SGHDN and CDR2 FVKESK. V dropped 6 bases and J dropped 0 bases, with 19 bases sitting between them. The CDR3 totals 17 residues. As DNA, the CDR3 is TGTGCCAGCAGTCCACCGAAAGGGGTCCTTAGCACAGATACGCAGTATTTT. Amino acid sequence: CASSPPKGVLSTDTQYF.

The table lists this clone with a few counts. The chain uses TRBV6-1 and TRBJ1-5; D is undetermined. V was trimmed by 6 bases and J by 6 bases, leaving 18 bases between them. Per the germline V gene, CDR1 is MNHNS and CDR2 is SASEGT. The CDR3 consists of 15 residues. This chain's CDR3 is CASRPREGEGQPQHF. The CDR3 DNA follows: TGTGCCAGCAGACCCCGGGAGGGAGAAGGTCAGCCCCAGCATTTT.

This sequence joins TRBV9 and TRBJ2-7; 10 bases map to TRBD2. CDR1 is SGDLS, CDR2 YYNGEE, per germline. V lost 3 bases, J lost 7 bases, and 13 bases stayed unmatched. The CDR3 extends over 16 amino acids. CDR3 residues: CASSGRSASGRLEQYF. CDR3 DNA sequence: TGTGCCAGCAGCGGACGCTCGGCTAGCGGGAGATTAGAGCAGTACTTC.

This chain uses TRBV19 with TRBJ2-7; possibly TRBD1 for D (5 bases). This CDR3 region has 12 residues. The V gene lost 4 bases and the J gene lost 3 bases, with 7 bases spanning the gap. From germline, CDR1 is LNHDA and CDR2 SQIVND (reference sequence). The CDR3 region has the DNA TGTGCCAGTAGTAGGCAGGGCTACGAGCAGTACTTC. As protein: CASSRQGYEQYF.

CDR3 protein: CASSSVSGDSGELFF. CDR3 bases: TGTGCCAGCAGCTCGGTTAGCGGGGACTCCGGGGAGCTGTTTTTT. The chain uses TRBV7-9 and TRBJ2-2, with 8 bases that match TRBD2. Germline assignment: CDR1 SEHNR and CDR2 FQNEAQ (reference sequence). Losses at the gene ends were 4 bases for V and 6 bases for J; bases not matched to a gene: 7. There are 15 residues in the CDR3. Full variable domain (rest looked up from reference TRBV7-9 and TRBJ2-2): DTGVSQNPRHKITKRGQNVTFRCDPISEHNRLYWYRQTLGQGPEFLTYFQNEAQLEKSRLLSDRFSAERPKGSFSTLEIQRTEQGDSAMYLCASSSVSGDSGELFFGEGSRLTVL.

The chain joins TRBV19 to TRBJ2-2; 12 bases match TRBD2. The germline CDR1 and CDR2 sequences are LNHDA and SQIVND (reference sequence). There are 13 residues in the CDR3. V shed 9 bases, J shed 7 bases, and the junction held 3 bases outside the gene matches. CDR3 sequence (DNA): TGTGCCAGCGGACTAGCGGGAATCGGGGAGCTGTTTTTT. It specifies CASGLAGIGELFF.

The chain recombines TRBV7-8 with TRBJ1-5; possible D gene TRBD1, 5 bases. Deletions cut 5 bases from V and 2 bases from J, with 16 bases between. The CDR3 has 16 residues. Germline lookup yields CDR1 SGHVS and CDR2 FQNEAQ. CDR3 bases: TGTGCCAGCAGCCACCGTAGGGGAAACGGCAATCAGCCCCAGCATTTT. Translated: CASSHRRGNGNQPQHF.

The chain has TRBV6-5 and TRBJ2-7; weak D call: TRBD1 (5 bases). V gave up 5 bases and J gave up 2 bases, with 10 bases separating them. Germline loops: CDR1 MNHEY, CDR2 SVGAGI. This CDR3 has 13 residues. The CDR3 DNA is TGTGCCAGCAGTGATGACAGAACCTACGAGCAGTACTTC. This gives the protein CASSDDRTYEQYF.

The J gene is TRBJ2-3, the V gene TRBV27; no clear D. The germline V gene encodes CDR1 MNHEY and CDR2 SMNVEV (reference sequence). Trimming shortened V by 6 bases and J by 4 bases, and 14 bases separated the two germline ends. This CDR3 has 14 residues. CDR3 DNA sequence: TGTGCCAGCAGGTTCGTGGTGGGCGCAGATACGCAGTATTTT. The encoded protein is CASRFVVGADTQYF.

The chain has TRBV27 and TRBJ1-5; 8 positions match TRBD1. The CDR3 has 14 amino acids. Germline V gives CDR1 MNHEY, CDR2 SMNVEV (reference sequence). V shed 4 bases, J shed 5 bases, and the junction held 4 bases outside the gene matches. The CDR3: CASSSLDRDQPQHF. CDR3 bases: TGTGCCAGCAGTTCCCTGGACAGGGATCAGCCCCAGCATTTT.

This clone has just a few counts. The CDR3 DNA sequence: TGTGCCAGTAGTATGGGCAGATCCTACGAGCAGTACTTC. It translates to CASSMGRSYEQYF. The chain has TRBV19 and TRBJ2-7; D remains unclear. The V and J ends lost 3 bases and 1 base respectively, with 7 bases between them. Germline V CDR1 and CDR2: LNHDA, SQIVND (reference sequence). The CDR3 has 13 residues.

The V and J genes are TRBV5-4 and TRBJ2-2; D not certain. V lost 3 bases and J lost 2, with 11 bases in between. This CDR3 contains 15 residues. CDR1 SGHNT and CDR2 YYREEE come from the germline V gene (reference sequence). The CDR3 DNA follows: TGTGCCAGCAGCTCTCGACACTCCAACACCGGGGAGCTGTTTTTT. This gives the protein CASSSRHSNTGELFF.

The chain uses TRBV14 and TRBJ1-2, with TRBD1 as a possible D gene (6 bases). V lost 4 bases, J lost 4 bases, and 28 bases lay in between. CDR1 is SGHDN and CDR2 is FVKESK in the germline V gene. The CDR3 length is 19 residues. This CDR3 reads CASSLTSPAGAARGYGYTF. CDR3 sequence (DNA): TGTGCCAGCAGCCTCACAAGCCCTGCGGGGGCGGCGAGGGGCTATGGCTACACCTTC.